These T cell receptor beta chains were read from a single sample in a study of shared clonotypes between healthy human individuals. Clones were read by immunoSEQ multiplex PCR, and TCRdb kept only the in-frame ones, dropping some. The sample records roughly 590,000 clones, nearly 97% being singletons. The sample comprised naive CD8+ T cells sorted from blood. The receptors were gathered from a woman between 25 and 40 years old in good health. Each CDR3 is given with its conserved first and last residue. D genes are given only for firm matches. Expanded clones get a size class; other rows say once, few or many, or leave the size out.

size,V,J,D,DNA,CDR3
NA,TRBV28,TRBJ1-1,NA,TGTGCCAGCAGCCTAGGACGGACCAGCACTGAAGCTTTCTTT,CASSLGRTSTEAFF
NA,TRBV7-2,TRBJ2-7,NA,TGTGCCAGCAGCTTAGCGCGGGACACCCCCTACGAGCAGTACTTC,CASSLARDTPYEQYF
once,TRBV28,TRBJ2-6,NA,TGTGCCACCGAATCGGGGACCGGGGCCAACGTCCTGACTTTC,CATESGTGANVLTF
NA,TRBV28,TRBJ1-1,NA,TGTGCCAGCAGCCCCTTTGGGGGCCAGAACACTGAAGCTTTCTTT,CASSPFGGQNTEAFF
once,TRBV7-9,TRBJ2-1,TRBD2,TGTGCCAGCAGCGCTCCCGGGACTAGCGGGGCAAGCTCCTACAATGAGCAGTTCTTC,CASSAPGTSGASSYNEQFF
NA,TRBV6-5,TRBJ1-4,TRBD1,TGTGCCAGCAGTTACTCTGGGACAGGGGGTGAAAAACTGTTTTTT,CASSYSGTGGEKLFF
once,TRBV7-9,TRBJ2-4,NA,TGTGCCAGCAGCTTAGTCATAGAAAACATTCAGTACTTC,CASSLVIENIQYF
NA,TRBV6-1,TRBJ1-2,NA,TGTGCCAGCAGCGACTATCTAGGGGGTCATGGCTACACCTTC,CASSDYLGGHGYTF
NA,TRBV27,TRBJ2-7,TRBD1,TGTGCCAGCAGAACCGGGACAGGGGGCTCCGAGCAGTACTTC,CASRTGTGGSEQYF
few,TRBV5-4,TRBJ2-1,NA,TGTGCCAGCAGCACTGTGCGTGAGCAGTTCTTC,CASSTVREQFF
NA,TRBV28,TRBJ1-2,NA,TGTGCCAGCAGTTTAATAGCTTCCGGGGGATCGGTGGGCTACACCTTC,CASSLIASGGSVGYTF
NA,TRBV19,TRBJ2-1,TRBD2,TGTGCCAGTAGTGAGGAGCCGGGGGGTAACAATGAGCAGTTCTTC,CASSEEPGGNNEQFF
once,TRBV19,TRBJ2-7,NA,TGTGCCAGTACCTCGACAGGGGAGGGCTACGAGCAGTACTTC,CASTSTGEGYEQYF
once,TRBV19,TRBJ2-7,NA,TGTGCCAGTAGTCCACAGGGAAACGAGCAGTACTTC,CASSPQGNEQYF
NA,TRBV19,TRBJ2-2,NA,TGTGCCAGTAGTATAGATCAAGGGAGCGGGGAGCTGTTTTTT,CASSIDQGSGELFF
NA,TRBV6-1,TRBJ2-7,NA,TGTGCCAGCAGTGAAGCGATATCCTACGAGCAGTACTTC,CASSEAISYEQYF
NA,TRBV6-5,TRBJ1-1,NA,TGTGCCAGCAGTTTTTCCCGGGTTTCGGATGAAGCTTTCTTT,CASSFSRVSDEAFF
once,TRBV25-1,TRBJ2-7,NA,TGTGCCAGCAGTGGGAGACAGGCCTACGAGCAGTACTTC,CASSGRQAYEQYF
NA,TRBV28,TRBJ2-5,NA,TGTGCCAGCAGGCGAGTTCAGGCGACCCAAGAGACCCAGTACTTC,CASRRVQATQETQYF
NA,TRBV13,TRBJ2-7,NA,TGTGCCAGCAGCCAAGTCGCAGGGGAACGGACCTACGAGCAGTACTTC,CASSQVAGERTYEQYF
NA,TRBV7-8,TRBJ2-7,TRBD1,TGTGCCAGCAGCTTAACAGGGGGGCAGGGAGTTGGGTACGAGCAGTACTTC,CASSLTGGQGVGYEQYF
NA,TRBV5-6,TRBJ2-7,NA,TGTGCCAGCAGCTTGCAGCGAAGCTACGAGCAGTACTTC,CASSLQRSYEQYF
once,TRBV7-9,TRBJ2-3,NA,TGTGCCAGCAGACCGGGGGATACGCAGTATTTT,CASRPGDTQYF
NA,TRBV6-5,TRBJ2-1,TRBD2,TGTGCCAGCAGTTACGGCGGGAGGGCCGATGAGCAGTTCTTC,CASSYGGRADEQFF
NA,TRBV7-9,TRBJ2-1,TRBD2,TGTGCCAGCAGCCGGGGACTAGCGCCAAGATACAATGAGCAGTTCTTC,CASSRGLAPRYNEQFF
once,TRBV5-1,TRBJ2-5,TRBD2,TGCGCCAGCAGCACCGGACTAGCGGGACACCAAGAGACCCAGTACTTC,CASSTGLAGHQETQYF
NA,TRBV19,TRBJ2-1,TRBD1,TGTGCCAGTAGTAGAAACAGGGGGAGGACCTACAATGAGCAGTTCTTC,CASSRNRGRTYNEQFF
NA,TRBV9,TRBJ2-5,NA,TGTGCCAGCAGCGTAGAAGGGGAGACCCAGTACTTC,CASSVEGETQYF
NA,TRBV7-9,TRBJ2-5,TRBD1,TGTGCCAGCAGCGCCCTACCGGGACAGGGGGCGCGAGGGGAGACCCAGTACTTC,CASSALPGQGARGETQYF
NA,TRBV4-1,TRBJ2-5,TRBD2,TGCGCCAGCAGCCAAGAGTCTAGCGGGAGGGCCGGGGAGACCCAGTACTTC,CASSQESSGRAGETQYF
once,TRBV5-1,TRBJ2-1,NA,TGCGCCAGCAGCTCCCAAGAATTTAAACTAGGGTACAATGAGCAGTTCTTC,CASSSQEFKLGYNEQFF
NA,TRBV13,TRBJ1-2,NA,TGTGCCAGCAGTTTTACGGCAACCTATGGCTACACCTTC,CASSFTATYGYTF
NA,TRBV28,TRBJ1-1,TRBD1,TGTGCCTCACGAGGGGACAGGGGGTTCAACACTGAAGCTTTCTTT,CASRGDRGFNTEAFF
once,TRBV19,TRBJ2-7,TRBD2,TGTGCCAGTACCCAGACTAGCGGAGCGATTTACGAGCAGTACTTC,CASTQTSGAIYEQYF
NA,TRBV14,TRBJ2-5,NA,TGTGCCAGCAGCAACCAGCCGACGGGCCACCAAGAGACCCAGTACTTC,CASSNQPTGHQETQYF
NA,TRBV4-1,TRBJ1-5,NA,TGCGCCAGCAGCCAAGGGGTGCAGACAGCCAATCAGCCCCAGCATTTT,CASSQGVQTANQPQHF
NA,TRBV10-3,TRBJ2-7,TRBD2,TGTGCCATCAGTGAGCCGACGACTAGCGGGAGAGGGGAGCAGTACTTC,CAISEPTTSGRGEQYF
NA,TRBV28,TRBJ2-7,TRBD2,TGTGCCAGCACCTCCTTTAGCGGGAGGGCCGACGAGCAGTACTTC,CASTSFSGRADEQYF
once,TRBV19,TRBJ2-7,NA,TGTGCCAGTAGTGCGGCATTGAACTACGAGCAGTACTTC,CASSAALNYEQYF
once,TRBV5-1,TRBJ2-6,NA,TGCGCCAGCTACGTTGGTTCACAAAGTCGGGCCAACGTCCTGACTTTC,CASYVGSQSRANVLTF
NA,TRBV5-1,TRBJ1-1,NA,TGCGCCAGCAGCTTGGGTTCGGGGACTGAAGCTTTCTTT,CASSLGSGTEAFF
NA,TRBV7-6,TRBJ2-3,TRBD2,TGTGCCAGCAGCTACTTTAGCGGGAGCGGAAGAACAGATACGCAGTATTTT,CASSYFSGSGRTDTQYF
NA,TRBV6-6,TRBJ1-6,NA,TGTGCCAGCCACCAGGACAGCAACCATAATTCACCCCTCCACTTT,CASHQDSNHNSPLHF
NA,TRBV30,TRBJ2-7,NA,TGTGCCTGGATGGCGAGTAGTCGCTACGAGCAGTACTTC,CAWMASSRYEQYF
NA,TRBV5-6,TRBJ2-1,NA,TGTGCCAGCAGCCCGGGGAGCGGGCCCTTTCGGGAGCAGTTCTTC,CASSPGSGPFREQFF